Reported below is one TCR beta chain. The antigen remains unidentified. The sample holds other DNA sequences that translate to the same CDR3. This record belongs to a study of beta chain features in type 1 diabetes. The CDR3 has 11 residues. V shed 4 bases and J shed 5 bases, with 5 bases lying between them. Germline CDR1 reads MNHEY; CDR2 reads SVGAGI. As every portion of the isolated RNA was reverse transcribed, the sequencing read expressed TCRB transcripts. Profiling relied on immunoSEQ multiplex PCR, and the TCRdb table lists in-frame clones only, not all of them. The table lists approximately 470,000 clones, around 30% of them singletons, with about 0.065% in the top ten. Study-level findings and limits: Shorter templates might be favored by PCR, equally in patients and controls.

The chain uses TRBV6-5 and TRBJ2-5; D unclear. The sequenced sample was naive CD4+ T cells from blood. This clonotype originated in a young man in good health. CDR3 in amino acids: CASSLGETQYF. The DNA of the CDR3 is TGTGCCAGCAGTTTGGGCGAGACCCAGTACTTC.